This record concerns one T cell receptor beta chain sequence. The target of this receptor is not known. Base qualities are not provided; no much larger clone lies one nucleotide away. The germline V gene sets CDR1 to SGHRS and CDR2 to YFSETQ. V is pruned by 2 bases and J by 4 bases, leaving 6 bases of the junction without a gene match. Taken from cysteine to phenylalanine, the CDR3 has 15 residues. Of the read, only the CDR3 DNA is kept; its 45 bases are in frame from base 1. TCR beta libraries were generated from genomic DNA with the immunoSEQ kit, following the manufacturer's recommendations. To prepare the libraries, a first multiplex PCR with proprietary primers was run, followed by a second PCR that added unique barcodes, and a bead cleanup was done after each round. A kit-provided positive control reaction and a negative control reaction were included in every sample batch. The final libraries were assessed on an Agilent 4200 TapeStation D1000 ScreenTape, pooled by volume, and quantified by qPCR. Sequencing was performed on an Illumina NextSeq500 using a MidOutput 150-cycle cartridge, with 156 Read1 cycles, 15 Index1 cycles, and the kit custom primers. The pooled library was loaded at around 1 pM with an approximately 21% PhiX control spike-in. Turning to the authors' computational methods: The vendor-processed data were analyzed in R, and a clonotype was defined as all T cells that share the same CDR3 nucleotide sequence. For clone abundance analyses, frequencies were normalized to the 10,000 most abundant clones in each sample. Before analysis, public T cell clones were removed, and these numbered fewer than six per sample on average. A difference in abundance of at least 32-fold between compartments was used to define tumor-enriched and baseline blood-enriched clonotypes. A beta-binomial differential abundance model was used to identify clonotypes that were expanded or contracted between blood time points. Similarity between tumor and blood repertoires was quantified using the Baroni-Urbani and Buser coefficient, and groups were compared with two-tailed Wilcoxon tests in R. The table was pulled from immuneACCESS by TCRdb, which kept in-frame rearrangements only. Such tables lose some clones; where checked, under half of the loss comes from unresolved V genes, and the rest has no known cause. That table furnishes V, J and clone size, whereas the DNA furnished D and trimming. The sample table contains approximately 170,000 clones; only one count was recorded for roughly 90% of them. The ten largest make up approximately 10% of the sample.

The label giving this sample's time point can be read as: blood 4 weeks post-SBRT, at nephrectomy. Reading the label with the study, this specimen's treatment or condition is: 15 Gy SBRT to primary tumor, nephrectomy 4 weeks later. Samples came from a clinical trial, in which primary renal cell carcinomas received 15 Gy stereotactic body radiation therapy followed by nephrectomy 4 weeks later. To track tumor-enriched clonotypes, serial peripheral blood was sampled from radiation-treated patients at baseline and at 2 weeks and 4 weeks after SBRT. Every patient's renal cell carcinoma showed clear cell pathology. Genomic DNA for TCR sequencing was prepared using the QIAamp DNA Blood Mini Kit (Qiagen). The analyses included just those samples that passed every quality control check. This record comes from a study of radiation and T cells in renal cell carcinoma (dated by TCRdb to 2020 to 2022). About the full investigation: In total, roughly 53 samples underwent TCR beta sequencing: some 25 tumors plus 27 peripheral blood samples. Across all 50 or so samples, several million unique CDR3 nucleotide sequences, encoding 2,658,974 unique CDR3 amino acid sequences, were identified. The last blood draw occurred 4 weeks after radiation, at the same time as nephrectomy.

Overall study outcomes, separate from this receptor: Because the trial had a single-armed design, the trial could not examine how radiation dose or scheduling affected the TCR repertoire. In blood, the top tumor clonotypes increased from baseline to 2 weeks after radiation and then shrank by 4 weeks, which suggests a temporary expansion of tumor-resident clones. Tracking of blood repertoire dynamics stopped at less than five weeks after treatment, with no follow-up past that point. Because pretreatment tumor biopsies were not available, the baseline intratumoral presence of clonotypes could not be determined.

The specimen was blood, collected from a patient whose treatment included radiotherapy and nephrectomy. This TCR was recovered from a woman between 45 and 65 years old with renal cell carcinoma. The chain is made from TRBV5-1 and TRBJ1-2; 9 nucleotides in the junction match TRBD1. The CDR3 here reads CASSLQQGARYGYTF. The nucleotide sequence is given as TGCGCCAGCAGCTTACAACAGGGGGCTCGCTATGGCTACACCTTC.